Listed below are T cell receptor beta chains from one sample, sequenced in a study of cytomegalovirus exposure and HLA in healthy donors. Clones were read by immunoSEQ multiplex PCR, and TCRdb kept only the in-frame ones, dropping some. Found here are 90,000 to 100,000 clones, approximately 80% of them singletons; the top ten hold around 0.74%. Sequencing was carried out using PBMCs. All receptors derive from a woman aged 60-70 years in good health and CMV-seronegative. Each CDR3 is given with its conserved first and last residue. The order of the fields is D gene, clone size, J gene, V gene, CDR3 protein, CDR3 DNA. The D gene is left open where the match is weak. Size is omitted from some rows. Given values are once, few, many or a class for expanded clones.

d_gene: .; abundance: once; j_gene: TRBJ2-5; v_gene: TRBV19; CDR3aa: CASNDGSGGETQYF; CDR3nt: TGTGCCAGTAATGATGGCTCTGGCGGGGAGACCCAGTACTTC
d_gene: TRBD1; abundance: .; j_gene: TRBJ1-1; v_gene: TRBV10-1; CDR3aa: CASSVGQGSTEAFF; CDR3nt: TGCGCCAGCAGTGTGGGACAGGGTTCCACTGAAGCTTTCTTT
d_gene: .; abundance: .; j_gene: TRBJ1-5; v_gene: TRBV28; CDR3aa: CASSLTLGGSRNQPQHF; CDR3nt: TGTGCCAGCAGTTTAACGCTGGGAGGGAGTCGCAATCAGCCCCAGCATTTT
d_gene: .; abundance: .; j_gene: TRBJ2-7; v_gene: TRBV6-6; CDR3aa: CASAGERASYEQYF; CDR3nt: TGTGCCAGCGCCGGGGAGCGGGCCTCCTACGAGCAGTACTTC
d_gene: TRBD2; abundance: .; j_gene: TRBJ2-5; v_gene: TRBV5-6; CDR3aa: CASSLERGLAGETQYF; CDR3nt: TGTGCCAGCAGCTTGGAGAGGGGACTAGCTGGAGAGACCCAGTACTTC
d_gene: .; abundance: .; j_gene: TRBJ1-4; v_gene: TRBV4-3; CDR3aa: CASSQEQVEKLFF; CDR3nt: TGCGCCAGCAGCCAAGAACAGGTTGAAAAACTGTTTTTT
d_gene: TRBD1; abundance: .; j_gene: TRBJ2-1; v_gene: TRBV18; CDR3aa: CASSLDRYPYNEQFF; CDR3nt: TGTGCCAGCTCACTGGACAGGTACCCCTACAATGAGCAGTTCTTC
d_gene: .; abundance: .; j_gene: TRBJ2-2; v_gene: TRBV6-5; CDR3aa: CASSVSGTGELFF; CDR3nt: TGTGCCAGCAGCGTGTCAGGAACCGGGGAGCTGTTTTTT
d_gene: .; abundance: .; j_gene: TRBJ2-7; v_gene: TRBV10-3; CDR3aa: CAISDNSGSYEQYF; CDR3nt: TGTGCCATCAGTGACAACAGCGGCTCCTACGAGCAGTACTTC
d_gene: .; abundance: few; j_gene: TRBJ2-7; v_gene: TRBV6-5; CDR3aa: CASSYRAGPSYEQYF; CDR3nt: TGTGCCAGCAGTTATCGGGCGGGACCATCCTACGAGCAGTACTTC
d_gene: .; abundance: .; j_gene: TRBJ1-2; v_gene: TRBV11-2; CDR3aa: CASSPDRSYGYTF; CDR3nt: TGTGCCAGCAGCCCAGACAGGAGCTATGGCTACACCTTC
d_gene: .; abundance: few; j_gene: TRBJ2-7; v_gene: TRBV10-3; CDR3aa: CAIRGGANEQYF; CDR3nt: TGTGCCATCAGAGGGGGGGCCAACGAGCAGTACTTC
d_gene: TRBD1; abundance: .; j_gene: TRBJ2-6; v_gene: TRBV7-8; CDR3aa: CASSLARFGDRPSGANVLTF; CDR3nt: TGTGCCAGCAGCTTAGCGAGATTCGGGGACAGGCCTTCCGGGGCCAACGTCCTGACTTTC
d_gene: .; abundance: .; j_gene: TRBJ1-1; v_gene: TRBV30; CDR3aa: CAWSVGLTNTEAFF; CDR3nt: TGTGCCTGGAGTGTGGGACTCACGAACACTGAAGCTTTCTTT
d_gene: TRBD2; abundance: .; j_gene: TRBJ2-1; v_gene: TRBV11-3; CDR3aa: CASSKGAGGFYNEQFF; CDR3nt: TGTGCCAGCAGCAAGGGTGCGGGAGGTTTCTACAATGAGCAGTTCTTC
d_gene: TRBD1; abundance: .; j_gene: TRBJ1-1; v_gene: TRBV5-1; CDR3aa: CASSLMTGGNTEAFF; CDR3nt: TGCGCCAGCAGCTTGATGACAGGGGGAAACACTGAAGCTTTCTTT